Listed below are T cell receptor beta chains from one sample, sequenced in a study of monozygotic twins with inflammatory bowel disease. Each CDR3 protein gets one entry in TCRdb, which reprocessed the 5' RACE reads and gives no DNA. The record lists some 83,000 distinct CDR3 sequences, of which the ten most abundant hold approximately 7%. Source material: blood. These receptors originate from a human donor with ulcerative colitis or Crohn's disease, or a healthy co-twin of an affected twin (not recorded which). CDR3s include the opening cysteine and the closing phenylalanine or tryptophan.

v_gene	j_gene	CDR3aa
TRBV18	TRBJ2-5	CASSPDGEETQYF
TRBV7-9	TRBJ2-3	CASSPTGWTQYF
TRBV18	TRBJ2-7	CASGGGSYEQYF
TRBV2	TRBJ2-7	CASSGFDEQYF
TRBV7-8	TRBJ2-1	CASSLRLVRDNEQFF
TRBV5-1	TRBJ1-1	CASSLLENTEAFF
TRBV12-3/TRBV12-4	TRBJ1-3	CASSSGTGDGNTIYF
TRBV29-1	TRBJ1-1	CSVEGLWGDWNTEAFF
TRBV20-1	TRBJ2-1	CSARVSGASGGNEQFF
TRBV15	TRBJ1-5	CATSRDRGGRGVQVSQPQHF
TRBV7-9	TRBJ2-3	CASRRSAASTDTQYF
TRBV7-6	TRBJ2-4	CASSFLRWTKNIQYF
TRBV28	TRBJ2-7	CASSLRVGQDEQYF
TRBV19	TRBJ1-2	CASSMWGALGYTF
TRBV5-1	TRBJ2-3	CASSLSLREDTQYF
TRBV6-1	TRBJ1-5	CASSETGGPLRPQHF
TRBV5-1	TRBJ2-3	CASSYGQGTDTQYF
TRBV25-1	TRBJ2-7	CASSEYGGSHEQYF
TRBV3-1	TRBJ1-1	CASSRSRQGASEAFF